The T cell receptor beta chain under discussion was sequenced for a study of blood T cell repertoires in COVID-19. Across the study: Samples of COVID-19 (acute and convalescent) were obtained from the United States, Italy and Spain.

Libraries were prepared by immunoSEQ multiplex PCR; TCRdb keeps only in-frame clonotypes and omits some of them. The sample records roughly 240,000 clones, approximately 90% being singletons. Sequencing used peripheral blood. This clonotype was sampled from a young man with active or convalescent COVID-19.

CDR3 in amino acids: CASQDRRPPGEAFF. CDR3 coding DNA: TGCGCCAGCCAGGACAGACGTCCGCCCGGTGAAGCTTTCTTT. The rearrangement links TRBV10-2 to TRBJ1-1, with D tentatively TRBD1 (6 bases). The CDR3 is 14 residues long. Germline-derived CDR1 and CDR2 are WSHSY and SAAADI. With 8 bases removed from V and 7 bases from J, the gap between germline ends came to 20 bases.